A single sample is the source of the 31 T cell receptor beta chains below, sequenced in a study of T cell repertoires in cytomegalovirus infection. TCRdb re-derived calls from the reads in MiXCR, one entry per CDR3 protein. This table holds more than 150,000 distinct CDR3 sequences, around 20% found once. The specimen sequenced was PBMCs. These receptors were collected from a human donor in good health (CMV status not recorded). Some clones in this sample may be carry-over from other donors' samples.

Of note for this clonotype: One junction end does not reproduce the germline sequence, and a read error may be involved. J is TRBJ1-5 and V is TRBV6-1, with D possibly TRBD1 on 6 matching bases. The CDR3 length is 16 residues. CDR1 MNHNS and CDR2 SASEGT come from the germline V gene. This CDR3 is CARSELPAGGNQPQHF. The CDR3 region has the DNA TGTGCCAGAAGTGAACTCCCAGCAGGGGGCAATCAGCCCCAGCATTTT.

This chain connects TRBV10-3 to TRBJ2-2; D ambiguous. Germline loops: CDR1 ENHRY, CDR2 SYGVKD. CDR3 length: 14 amino acids. Trimming left V 8 bases short and J 9 bases short, with 19 bases between. The CDR3 coding sequence is TGTGCCATCTCCGGGCTTGCTACCGACCGGGAGCTGTTTTTT. It is translated as CAISGLATDRELFF.

This clonotype was counted between two and nine times. The genes are TRBV28 and TRBJ2-7; tentatively, D is TRBD1 (6 bases). The CDR3 totals 10 residues. V was pared by 11 bases and J by 11 bases, with 16 bases between. Looked up from germline, CDR1 is MDHEN and CDR2 is SYDVKM. CDR3 nucleotide sequence: TGTGCCTCTTTCGGACAGACAAAGTACTTC. Translating it yields CASFGQTKYF.

This clonotype was seen repeatedly, ten times or more. The chain has TRBV20-1 and TRBJ1-1, with TRBD1 as a possible D gene (5 bases). Germline-derived CDR1 and CDR2 are DFQATT and SNEGSKA (reference sequence). The CDR3 runs to 12 residues. V shed 1 base and J shed 3 bases, with 6 bases lying between them. CDR3 DNA: TGCAGTGCTAGAGCGGGGGACACTGAAGCTTTCTTT. It encodes CSARAGDTEAFF.

This clonotype has ten or more counts. J is TRBJ2-5 and V is TRBV10-3, with D tentatively TRBD2 (6 bases). Deletions cut 8 bases from V and 2 bases from J, with 18 bases between. The CDR3 is made up of 15 amino acids. Germline loops: CDR1 ENHRY, CDR2 SYGVKD. This chain's CDR3 is CAIGNSGGLQETQYF. The CDR3 bases are TGTGCCATCGGAAATAGCGGCGGCTTACAAGAGACCCAGTACTTC.

This chain uses TRBV7-3 with TRBJ2-3, with 10 bases that match TRBD2. This CDR3 is built from 15 residues. The J segment lost 0 bases and the V segment lost 5 bases, leaving 2 bases of the junction unmatched. Germline V gene sequence: CDR1 SGHTA, CDR2 FQGTGA. This CDR3 is CASSVLAGSTDTQYF. Here the CDR3 DNA reads TGTGCCAGCAGCGTACTAGCGGGAAGCACAGATACGCAGTATTTT. The entire variable domain, with the rest obtained from reference TRBV7-3 and TRBJ2-3, is as follows: GAGVSQTPSNKVTEKGKYVELRCDPISGHTALYWYRQSLGQGPEFLIYFQGTGAADDSGLPNDRFFAVRPEGSVSTLKIQRTERGDSAVYLCASSVLAGSTDTQYFGPGTRLTVL.

This clonotype was seen more than once but under ten times. J is TRBJ1-1 and V is TRBV5-5; TRBD1 matches at 7 bases. With 5 bases clipped from V and 11 bases from J, the junction kept 9 bases outside the gene matches. The CDR3 is 12 residues long. The germline gives CDR1 SGHKS, CDR2 YYEKEE (reference sequence). The CDR3 coding sequence is TGTGCCAGCAGTCGACAGGGCGTCGAGGCTTTCTTT. Its protein product is CASSRQGVEAFF.

The chain employs TRBV29-1 and TRBJ2-1; 8 nucleotides line up with TRBD2. This CDR3 spans 18 amino acids. The J segment lost 2 bases and the V segment lost 4 bases, leaving 16 bases of the junction unmatched. Germline loops: CDR1 SQVTM, CDR2 ANQGSEA. CDR3 DNA: TGCAGCGTTGGGCCGGGTAGCGGGGAAGGGGCGCCCTACAATGAGCAGTTCTTC. Protein: CSVGPGSGEGAPYNEQFF.

V usage is TRBV23-1 and J usage is TRBJ2-2; tentatively, D is TRBD1 or TRBD2 (5 bases each). TRBV23-1 falls under the ORF class, with uncertain function. The CDR3 is 17 residues long. Trimming removed 0 bases from V and 6 bases from J, with 17 bases in between. The CDR3 DNA reads TGCGCCAGCAGTCAATCCGGGACCTCCAATAGCGCCGGGGAGCTGTTTTTT. The encoded protein is CASSQSGTSNSAGELFF.

The table lists this clonotype with many counts. The CDR3 sequence: CASSRGQGAETQYF. The CDR3 coding sequence is TGTGCCAGCAGCCGGGGACAGGGTGCCGAGACCCAGTACTTC. The rearrangement uses TRBV7-8 and TRBJ2-5, with 9 bases matching TRBD1. The germline V gene has CDR1 SGHVS and CDR2 FQNEAQ. V shed 5 bases and J 5 bases; nucleotides not matched to a gene: 6. The CDR3 has 14 amino acids.

The J gene is TRBJ1-2, the V gene TRBV12-3 or TRBV12-4; D remains unclear. V was cut by 6 bases and J by 4 bases, with 15 bases left in between. The CDR3 consists of 14 residues. The CDR3 bases are TGTGCCAGCAGATTAAATAGTCCTGGCTATGGCTACACCTTC. Translating it yields CASRLNSPGYGYTF.

Comments on this clonotype: Germline and junction disagree at one end, which may indicate a read error. The chain carries TRBV6-1 and TRBJ2-7; 8 bases fit TRBD1. CDR1 is MNHNS, CDR2 SASEGT, per germline. The CDR3 spans 13 residues. The CDR3 here is CASSEALGRGLDF. In DNA form, the CDR3 reads TGTGCCAGCAGTGAAGCGCTTGGCAGGGGGCTAGACTTC.

This clonotype was found a few times. The J gene is TRBJ2-3, the V gene TRBV11-2; TRBD2 aligns across 11 bases. The germline gives CDR1 SGHAT, CDR2 FQNNGV. This CDR3 is 13 amino acids long. The trim removed 4 bases at V and 15 bases at J, leaving 9 bases unmatched. The CDR3 protein is CASSSSTSGVLYF. CDR3 nucleotides: TGTGCCAGCAGCTCATCGACTAGCGGGGTCTTATATTTT. The whole variable domain, filled in from reference TRBV11-2 and TRBJ2-3, reads EAGVAQSPRYKIIEKRQSVAFWCNPISGHATLYWYQQILGQGPKLLIQFQNNGVVDDSQLPKDRFSAERLKGVDSTLKIQPAKLEDSAVYLCASSSSTSGVLYFGPGTRLTVL.

This rearrangement joins TRBV12-3 or TRBV12-4 to TRBJ2-1; 8 nucleotides line up with TRBD2. CDR3 size: 17 residues. Losses at the gene ends were 4 bases for V and 0 bases for J; bases not matched to a gene: 8. The CDR3: CASSSMNSGDSYNEQFF. The CDR3, as DNA: TGTGCCAGCAGTTCGATGAATAGCGGGGACTCCTACAATGAGCAGTTCTTC.

The rearrangement joins TRBV12-3 or TRBV12-4 to TRBJ1-4, with D perhaps TRBD1 (5 bases). CDR3 length: 15 residues. V shed 1 base and J shed 3 bases, with 9 bases lying between them. The CDR3 here is CASSLGGTANEKLFF. CDR3 sequence (DNA): TGTGCCAGCAGTTTAGGTGGGACCGCTAATGAAAAACTGTTTTTT.

This chain links TRBV7-6 with TRBJ2-5; TRBD1 matches 8 bases. CDR3 size: 14 residues. The J segment lost 5 bases and the V segment lost 4 bases, leaving 6 bases of the junction unmatched. Germline values: CDR1 SGHVS, CDR2 FNYEAQ. This CDR3 reads CASSSPRQGETQYF. The CDR3 DNA sequence: TGTGCCAGCAGCTCGCCGCGACAGGGGGAGACCCAGTACTTC.

This clonotype was seen once. The genes are TRBV5-4 and TRBJ1-1; perhaps TRBD1 as D (5 bases). Germline CDR1 and CDR2: SGHNT and YYREEE (reference sequence). The CDR3 covers 13 residues. V lost 4 bases and J 6 bases, leaving 13 bases between the germline ends. CDR3 sequence: CASSVVGDPEAFF. In DNA, the CDR3 is TGTGCCAGCAGCGTGGTAGGGGACCCTGAAGCTTTCTTT.

The chain is built from TRBV3-1 and TRBJ2-5; tentatively, D is TRBD1 (5 bases). CDR3 length: 15 amino acids. V gave up 0 bases and J gave up 0 bases, with 8 bases separating them. CDR1 and CDR2 from the germline V gene are LGHDT and YNNKEL (reference sequence). The CDR3 nucleotides read TGTGCCAGCAGCCAAGATATGGGGCACCAAGAGACCCAGTACTTC. Its protein is CASSQDMGHQETQYF.

This clonotype was observed a few times. In DNA form, the CDR3 reads TGCGCCAGCAGCCCTTCGACTAGCGGGGTCTCCTACGAGCAGTACTTC. This gives the protein CASSPSTSGVSYEQYF. V usage is TRBV5-1 and J usage is TRBJ2-7, with TRBD2 identical over 11 bases. This CDR3 comprises 16 residues. V was clipped by 4 bases and J by 0 bases; unmatched bases: 6. Looked up from germline, CDR1 is SGHRS and CDR2 is YFSETQ.

This clonotype has a handful of counts. The V call is TRBV6-2 or TRBV6-3, the J call TRBJ1-2; D might be TRBD1 (6 bases). The CDR3 contains 13 residues. Germline loops: CDR1 MNHEY, CDR2 SVGEGT. V lost 4 bases and J lost 8, with 14 bases in between. CDR3 coding DNA: TGTGCCAGCAGTTCCCGACAGGTCGGGGGCTACACCTTC. The encoded protein is CASSSRQVGGYTF.

This chain uses TRBV28 with TRBJ2-7; 8 bases match TRBD2. Unmatched junction bases numbered 6, after V lost 7 bases and J lost 1 base. CDR3 length: 14 residues. Germline V gene lookup returns CDR1 MDHEN and CDR2 SYDVKM. CDR3 bases: TGTGCCAGCATGAGCGGGGGTGGTTCCTACGAGCAGTACTTC. Protein product: CASMSGGGSYEQYF.

This sequence joins TRBV10-2 and TRBJ1-1; D unresolved. The germline V gene encodes CDR1 WSHSY and CDR2 SAAADI. V shed 6 bases and J shed 1 base, with 15 bases lying between them. The CDR3 has 15 residues. CDR3 nucleotides: TGCGCCAGCAGAGATCGAATAATGACGAACACTGAAGCTTTCTTT. Amino acid sequence: CASRDRIMTNTEAFF.

This chain uses TRBV20-1 with TRBJ2-5, with TRBD2 matching over 10 bases. The CDR3 has 16 residues. The V segment lost 4 bases and the J segment 0 bases; nucleotides outside the gene matches: 8. The V gene's germline CDR1 is DFQATT and CDR2 SNEGSKA (reference sequence). This CDR3 is CSATPTSGAYQETQYF. Here the CDR3 DNA reads TGCAGTGCTACCCCCACTAGCGGGGCGTACCAAGAGACCCAGTACTTC.

The chain carries TRBV5-5 and TRBJ2-5, with TRBD2 matching over 7 bases. V was clipped by 4 bases and J by 5 bases; unmatched bases: 11. CDR1 and CDR2 (germline): SGHKS, YYEKEE (reference sequence). The CDR3 has 15 residues. CDR3 in amino acids: CASSPLVGSGETQYF. The CDR3 DNA sequence: TGTGCCAGCAGCCCGCTTGTGGGTAGCGGGGAGACCCAGTACTTC.

This clonotype was found a few times. V and J are TRBV6-5 and TRBJ2-1; 7 bases are a match to TRBD2. The CDR3 has 14 residues. V trimming: 8 bases; J trimming: 10 bases; junction bases outside the gene matches: 14. From germline, CDR1 is MNHEY and CDR2 SVGAGI. This CDR3 is CASGGGTAFWEQFF. The CDR3, as DNA: TGTGCCAGCGGGGGGGGGACGGCCTTTTGGGAGCAGTTCTTC.

This clonotype was detected many times. V and J are TRBV12-3 or TRBV12-4 and TRBJ2-1; D gene unclear. V was cut by 8 bases and J by 6 bases, with 8 bases left in between. The CDR3 is made up of 11 amino acids. The CDR3 loop reads CASAEPNEQFF. The CDR3 DNA sequence: TGTGCCAGCGCCGAGCCCAATGAGCAGTTCTTC.

This chain links TRBV18 with TRBJ2-2; D is unresolved. The V gene lost 2 bases and the J gene lost 2 bases, with 6 bases spanning the gap. The CDR3 contains 14 residues. Germline loops: CDR1 KGHSH, CDR2 LQKENI. The CDR3 region is CASSPEANTGELFF. DNA for the CDR3: TGTGCCAGCTCACCAGAAGCCAACACCGGGGAGCTGTTTTTT.

The rearrangement joins TRBV19 to TRBJ2-1, with D maybe TRBD1 (6 bases). This CDR3 is 15 amino acids long. Deletions cut 0 bases from V and 9 bases from J, with 15 bases between. CDR1 is LNHDA and CDR2 is SQIVND in the germline V gene (reference sequence). The CDR3 reads CASSIEGSIGGEQFF. The DNA for the CDR3 is TGTGCCAGTAGTATAGAGGGCTCTATAGGGGGTGAGCAGTTCTTC.

This clonotype was picked up many times. The chain couples TRBV7-2 to TRBJ2-5; no clear D gene. Per the germline V gene, CDR1 is SGHTA and CDR2 is FQGNSA. V shed 4 bases and J shed 5 bases, with 17 bases lying between them. This CDR3 is 15 amino acids long. The chain's CDR3 is CASSSTTQGWETQYF. The CDR3 nucleotides read TGTGCCAGCAGCTCCACGACCCAAGGATGGGAGACCCAGTACTTC.

This clonotype was observed at least ten times. V usage is TRBV7-2 and J usage is TRBJ2-1; D is uncertain. Germline lookup yields CDR1 SGHTA and CDR2 FQGNSA. The CDR3 runs to 14 residues. V gave up 5 bases and J gave up 9 bases, with 17 bases separating them. The CDR3 nucleotides read TGTGCCAGCAGCCCCGCCCTCTTAGGCGGTGAGCAGTTCTTC. Protein product: CASSPALLGGEQFF.

This clonotype was seen many times. The J gene is TRBJ1-1, the V gene TRBV7-2; 12 nucleotides line up with TRBD1. Germline CDR1 reads SGHTA; CDR2 reads FQGNSA. This CDR3 spans 15 amino acids. After removal of 4 bases from V and 4 bases from J, the junction contained 4 bases not matched to a gene. The CDR3 sequence is CASSWRDRGPTEAFF. CDR3 DNA sequence: TGTGCCAGCAGCTGGAGGGACAGGGGGCCCACTGAAGCTTTCTTT. The full variable domain, completed using reference TRBV7-2 and TRBJ1-1, is GAGVSQSPSNKVTEKGKDVELRCDPISGHTALYWYRQSLGQGLEFLIYFQGNSAPDKSGLPSDRFSAERTGGSVSTLTIQRTQQEDSAVYLCASSWRDRGPTEAFFGQGTRLTVV.